This T cell receptor beta chain was retrieved from a study of Ad26.COV2.S vaccination and SARS-CoV-2 variants. The CDR3 runs 15 residues. Germline V gives CDR1 SEHNR, CDR2 FQNEAQ (reference sequence). J gave up 2 bases and V 5 bases, and 7 bases lay outside the gene matches. Treatment here: about 20 received Ad26.COV2.S at low or high dose, single or two shots; several received placebo; per-sample allocation not given. At day 63 after the first vaccine or placebo injection, samples were drawn. Donor was an adult aged 18-55 years in Boston. The sample holds one count of this clone. Its antigen is unknown. This table comes from immunoSEQ multiplex PCR, and its TCRdb copy is limited to in-frame clones, with some not included. The repertoire holds 200,000 to 250,000 clones, more than 75% seen once, with about 11% in the top ten. Study observations and caveats: Vaccinees and placebo recipients showed similar non-spike TCR breadth.

The source material was peripheral blood, sampled in a trial of Ad26.COV2.S vaccine versus placebo. This clonotype was sampled from a person aged 18-60 years who received the Ad26.COV2.S COVID-19 vaccine or a placebo. The chain is built from TRBV7-9 and TRBJ2-3; 7 bases match TRBD1. CDR3 amino acids: CASSTRQGNTDTQYF. In DNA, the CDR3 is TGTGCCAGCAGCACACGACAGGGAAACACAGATACGCAGTATTTT.